Included here is one T cell receptor beta chain sequence, with context. The antigen remains unidentified. The data are from a study of CD8 T cells in ankylosing spondylitis. Study-wide results and limits: Before this, some motif variants had been reported in reactive arthritis synovial fluid and blood. Disease-linked clones, CD8+, were relatively rare in peripheral blood. Reportedly, matched ankylosing spondylitis synovial fluid was significantly enriched for disease-linked clones. What appeared characteristic of ankylosing spondylitis blood was a TCR beta motif of 7 or 8 highly homologous variants.

This CDR3 spans 14 amino acids. Between the trimmed V and J ends, which lost 9 bases and 4 bases, there was a span of 18 bases. The V gene's germline CDR1 is SNHLY and CDR2 FYNNEI. It was by quantitative 5'-RACE with molecular barcodes that TCR beta libraries were made. TCRdb passed the 5' RACE reads through MiXCR, listing each CDR3 protein once. The sample records 100,000 or so distinct CDR3 sequences, about 9% being singletons. The sequencing sample was made of blood, either unsorted or a sorted T cell fraction (not recorded which). The chain links TRBV2 to TRBJ1-2, with a tentative D call TRBD1 (5 bases). The origin of this receptor is a male donor with ankylosing spondylitis. CDR3 region: CARAGTGGPYGYTF. CDR3 nucleotide sequence: TGTGCCAGGGCGGGAACAGGAGGTCCCTATGGCTACACCTTC.